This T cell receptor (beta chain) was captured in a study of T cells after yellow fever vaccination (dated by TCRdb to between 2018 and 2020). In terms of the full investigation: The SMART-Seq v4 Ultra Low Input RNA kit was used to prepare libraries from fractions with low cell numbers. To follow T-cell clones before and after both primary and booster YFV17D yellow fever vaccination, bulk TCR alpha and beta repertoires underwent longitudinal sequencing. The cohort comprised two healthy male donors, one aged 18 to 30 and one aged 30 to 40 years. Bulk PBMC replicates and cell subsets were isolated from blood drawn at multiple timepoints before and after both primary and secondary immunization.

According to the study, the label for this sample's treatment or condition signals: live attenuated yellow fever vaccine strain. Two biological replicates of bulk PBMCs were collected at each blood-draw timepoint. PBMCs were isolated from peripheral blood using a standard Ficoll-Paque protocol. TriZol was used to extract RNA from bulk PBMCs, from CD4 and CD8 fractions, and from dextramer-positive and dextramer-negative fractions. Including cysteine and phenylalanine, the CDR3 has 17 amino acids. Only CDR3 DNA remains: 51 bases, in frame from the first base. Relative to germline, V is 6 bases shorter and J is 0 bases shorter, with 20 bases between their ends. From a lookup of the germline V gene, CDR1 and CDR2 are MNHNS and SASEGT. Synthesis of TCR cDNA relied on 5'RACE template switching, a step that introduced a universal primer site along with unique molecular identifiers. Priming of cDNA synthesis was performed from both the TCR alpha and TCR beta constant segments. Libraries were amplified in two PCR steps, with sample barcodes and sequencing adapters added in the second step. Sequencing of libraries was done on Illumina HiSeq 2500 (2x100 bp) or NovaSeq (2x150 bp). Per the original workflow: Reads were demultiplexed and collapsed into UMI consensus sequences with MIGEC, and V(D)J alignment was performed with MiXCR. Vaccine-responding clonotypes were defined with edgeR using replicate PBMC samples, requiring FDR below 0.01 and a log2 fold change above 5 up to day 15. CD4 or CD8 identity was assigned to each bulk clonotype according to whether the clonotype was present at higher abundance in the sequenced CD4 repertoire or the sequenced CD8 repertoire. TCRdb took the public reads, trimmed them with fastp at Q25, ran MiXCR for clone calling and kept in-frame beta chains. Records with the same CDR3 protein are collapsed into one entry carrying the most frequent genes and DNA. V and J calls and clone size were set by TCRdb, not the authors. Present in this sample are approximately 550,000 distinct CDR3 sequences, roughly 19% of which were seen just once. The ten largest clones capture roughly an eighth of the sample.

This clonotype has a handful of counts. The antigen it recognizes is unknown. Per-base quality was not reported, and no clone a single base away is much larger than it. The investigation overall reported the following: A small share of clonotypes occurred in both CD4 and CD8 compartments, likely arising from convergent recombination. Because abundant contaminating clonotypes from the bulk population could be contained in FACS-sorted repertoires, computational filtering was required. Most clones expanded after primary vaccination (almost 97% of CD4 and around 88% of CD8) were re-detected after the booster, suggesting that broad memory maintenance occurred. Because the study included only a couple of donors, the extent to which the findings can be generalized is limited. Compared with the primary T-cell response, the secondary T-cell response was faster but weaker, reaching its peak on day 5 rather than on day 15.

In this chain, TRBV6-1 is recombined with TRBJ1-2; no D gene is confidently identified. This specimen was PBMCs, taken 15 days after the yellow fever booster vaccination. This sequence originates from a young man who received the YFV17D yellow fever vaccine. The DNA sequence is TGTGCCAGCAGGGCTTGGGCAGTCACTACAGCTAACTATGGCTACACCTTC. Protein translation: CASRAWAVTTANYGYTF.